Listed here are 11 T cell receptor beta chains from one sample, sequenced in a study of T cell changes during pregnancy in multiple sclerosis. Libraries were prepared by immunoSEQ multiplex PCR; TCRdb keeps only in-frame clonotypes and omits some of them. In the table there are fewer than 70,000 clones, roughly 89% of which are singletons. The sequenced sample was peripheral blood from another person, used as feeder cells. The source is a human donor whose cells served as feeder cells for cultures in a pregnancy study.

The J gene is TRBJ1-2, the V gene TRBV5-4; 9 nucleotides align to TRBD1. The CDR3 sequence is 14 residues long. Germline CDR1 reads SGHNT; CDR2 reads YYREEE (reference sequence). V lost 4 bases, J lost 3 bases, and 4 bases stayed unmatched. The CDR3 coding sequence is TGTGCCAGCAGCACCGGGACAGGGTACTATGGCTACACCTTC. Translation gives CASSTGTGYYGYTF.

The J gene is TRBJ1-5, the V gene TRBV5-1; perhaps TRBD1 as D (6 bases). Germline lookup yields CDR1 SGHRS and CDR2 YFSETQ. CDR3 size: 15 residues. Trimming removed 1 base at V and 7 bases at J, with 15 bases between. CDR3 amino acids: CASSLLGQKSQPQHF. CDR3 nucleotide sequence: TGCGCCAGCAGCTTGCTCGGACAGAAAAGCCAGCCCCAGCATTTT. The whole variable domain, filled in from reference TRBV5-1 and TRBJ1-5, reads KAGVTQTPRYLIKTRGQQVTLSCSPISGHRSVSWYQQTPGQGLQFLFEYFSETQRNKGNFPGRFSGRQFSNSRSEMNVSTLELGDSALYLCASSLLGQKSQPQHFGDGTRLSIL.

This clone was picked up a small number of times. The V call is TRBV10-3, the J call TRBJ1-6, with D unclear. This CDR3 is built from 14 residues. Per germline, CDR1 ENHRY and CDR2 SYGVKD. V was pared by 0 bases and J by 9 bases, with 9 bases between. As DNA, the CDR3 is TGTGCCATCAGTGAGTCGTTAGGGCTTTCACCCCTCCACTTT. Its translation is CAISESLGLSPLHF.

The chain couples TRBV27 to TRBJ1-1, with a possible D match to TRBD1 (5 bases). This CDR3 region has 13 residues. Germline V gene lookup returns CDR1 MNHEY and CDR2 SMNVEV (reference sequence). Trimming took 8 bases from V and 1 from J, leaving 11 bases between them. CDR3: CASQDRTNTEAFF. In nucleotides, the CDR3 is TGTGCCAGCCAAGACAGAACGAACACTGAAGCTTTCTTT.

The chain combines TRBV4-3 with TRBJ1-1, with D hard to call. The CDR3 extends over 15 amino acids. The germline CDR1 and CDR2 sequences are LGHNA and YSLEER. V was trimmed by 0 bases and J by 3 bases, leaving 11 bases between them. This CDR3 reads CASSQDWRAYTEAFF. CDR3 nucleotide sequence: TGCGCCAGCAGCCAAGATTGGAGGGCATACACTGAAGCTTTCTTT.

The chain uses TRBV4-2 and TRBJ1-5; D is perhaps TRBD1 (6 bases). The CDR3 extends over 15 amino acids. Per the germline V gene, CDR1 is LGHNA and CDR2 is YNFKEQ. Trimming removed 4 bases from V and 4 bases from J, with 14 bases in between. The CDR3 spells CASSPSGTTNQPQHF. The CDR3 DNA follows: TGTGCCAGCAGCCCTTCCGGGACAACAAATCAGCCCCAGCATTTT.

The chain is built from TRBV5-1 and TRBJ2-6; 8 bases are a match to TRBD1. Per germline, CDR1 SGHRS and CDR2 YFSETQ. The CDR3 is 18 residues long. V lost 1 base to trimming and J lost 2 bases; unmatched junction nucleotides: 8. CDR3 in amino acids: CASSLLSQGAAGANVLTF. The DNA for the CDR3 is TGCGCCAGCAGCTTGTTATCCCAGGGGGCAGCTGGGGCCAACGTCCTGACTTTC. Full variable domain (missing parts from reference TRBV5-1 and TRBJ2-6): KAGVTQTPRYLIKTRGQQVTLSCSPISGHRSVSWYQQTPGQGLQFLFEYFSETQRNKGNFPGRFSGRQFSNSRSEMNVSTLELGDSALYLCASSLLSQGAAGANVLTFGAGSRLTVL.

The chain uses TRBV6-5 and TRBJ1-1; TRBD1 agrees at 8 bases. CDR3 length: 15 residues. V shed 0 bases, J shed 10 bases, and the junction held 10 bases outside the gene matches. The germline CDR1 and CDR2 sequences are MNHEY and SVGAGI. The CDR3 reads CASSYSAGGYIVAFF. The CDR3 DNA is TGTGCCAGCAGTTACTCAGCAGGGGGCTATATAGTAGCTTTCTTT.

This clone is a singleton in its sample. The chain has TRBV27 and TRBJ1-2, with D unresolved. Looked up from germline, CDR1 is MNHEY and CDR2 is SMNVEV (reference sequence). The CDR3 is made up of 13 amino acids. Between the trimmed V and J ends, which lost 3 bases and 7 bases, there was a span of 12 bases. The CDR3 coding sequence is TGTGCCAGCAGTTTCGGCGAACACTCTGGCTACACCTTC. This encodes CASSFGEHSGYTF.

The chain employs TRBV7-2 and TRBJ2-2, with unresolved D. V was clipped by 1 base and J by 7 bases, with 10 bases between them. Per the germline V gene, CDR1 is SGHTA and CDR2 is FQGNSA. This CDR3 comprises 14 residues. This CDR3 reads CASSLGGVGGELFF. The CDR3 DNA reads TGTGCCAGCAGCTTAGGTGGGGTGGGCGGGGAGCTGTTTTTT.

The chain joins TRBV4-2 to TRBJ2-5; TRBD1 agrees at 7 bases. CDR1 is LGHNA and CDR2 is YNFKEQ in the germline V gene. The CDR3 extends over 14 amino acids. The junction had 3 bases not matched to a gene; V was cut back by 4 bases and J by 1 base. CDR3 DNA sequence: TGTGCCAGCAGCCGTGCAGGGGGCCAAGAGACCCAGTACTTC. It codes for CASSRAGGQETQYF.